Following are 27 T cell receptor beta chains from one sample sequenced in a study of blood T cell repertoires in COVID-19 (dated by TCRdb to about 2020). The library was prepared using the immunoSEQ multiplex PCR assay. TCRdb took this table from immuneACCESS and kept in-frame rearrangements with V and J called. Such tables lack part of the clones; where checked against another copy, unresolved V genes explain under half of the gap, and the rest is unexplained. This sample comprises 40,000 or so clones, 80% to 90% of them detected only once. The ten largest clones take up 8% to 10% of the sample. Sample: peripheral blood. The receptors come from a man aged 55 to 70 in a cohort sampled during active COVID-19.

The CDR3 coding sequence is TGTGCCAGCAGTTTCGGGGACTACCAAAGGCGGGAGCTGTTTTTT. It codes for CASSFGDYQRRELFF. The V and J genes are TRBV28 and TRBJ2-2, with TRBD2 matching over 7 bases. The junction had 10 bases not matched to a gene; V was cut back by 3 bases and J by 9 bases. Germline V gives CDR1 MDHEN, CDR2 SYDVKM. This CDR3 contains 15 residues.

CDR3 protein: CASRYGTGYEQYF. CDR3 nucleotides: TGTGCCAGCAGATACGGGACAGGGTACGAGCAGTACTTC. The chain recombines TRBV2 with TRBJ2-7; 9 nucleotides agree with TRBD1. V dropped 6 bases and J dropped 4; count of bases not matched to a gene: 4. The CDR3 has 13 amino acids. Germline CDR1 and CDR2: SNHLY and FYNNEI.

This chain uses TRBV5-1 with TRBJ2-7; 8 bases agree with TRBD2. This CDR3 comprises 15 residues. V lost 4 bases and J lost 4; bases outside the gene matches: 10. Germline V gene sequence: CDR1 SGHRS, CDR2 YFSETQ. CDR3 loop: CASSKTSGEFYEQYF. In DNA form, the CDR3 reads TGCGCCAGCAGCAAAACTAGCGGAGAATTTTACGAGCAGTACTTC.

This chain joins TRBV7-9 and TRBJ1-5; TRBD1 matches 11 bases. This CDR3 is 19 amino acids long. Trimming cost V 4 bases and J 1 base; bases outside gene matches: 12. CDR1 SEHNR and CDR2 FQNEAQ come from the germline V gene (reference sequence). The CDR3 sequence is CASSSGRTGGGGSNQPQHF. The CDR3 coding sequence is TGTGCCAGCAGCTCTGGAAGGACAGGGGGCGGCGGAAGCAATCAGCCCCAGCATTTT.

In this sample, this clone turned up once. The DNA for the CDR3 is TGTGCCAGCAGCCGAGCCGAGGGCACTGAAGCTTTCTTT. Protein product: CASSRAEGTEAFF. The chain is built from TRBV3-1 (or the pseudogene TRBV3-2) and TRBJ1-1, with D uncertain. Trimming removed 4 bases from V and 4 bases from J, with 10 bases in between. Germline V gene sequence: CDR1 LGHDT, CDR2 YNNKEL (reference sequence). The CDR3 is made up of 13 amino acids.

The rearrangement uses TRBV6-5 and TRBJ1-5; possible D gene TRBD1, 5 bases. The V end lost 5 bases, the J end lost 7 bases, and 15 bases lay between the germline ends. Germline CDR1 MNHEY, CDR2 SVGAGI. This CDR3 spans 14 amino acids. The CDR3 DNA follows: TGTGCCAGCAGTAACCGGGACGGAGGGCAGCCCCAGCATTTT. It specifies CASSNRDGGQPQHF.

The chain carries TRBV9 and TRBJ2-7, with D possibly matching TRBD2 (5 bases). The length of the CDR3 is 12 residues. Per germline, CDR1 SGDLS and CDR2 YYNGEE. The V end lost 4 bases, the J end lost 3 bases, and 8 bases lay between the germline ends. DNA of the CDR3: TGTGCCAGCAGCCCGGGGAACTACGAGCAGTACTTC. Translation: CASSPGNYEQYF.

This rearrangement joins TRBV2 to TRBJ2-4; 7 positions match TRBD1. The J segment lost 9 bases and the V segment lost 7 bases, leaving 12 bases of the junction unmatched. The germline V gene has CDR1 SNHLY and CDR2 FYNNEI. CDR3 length: 14 amino acids. The CDR3 sequence: CASNEGASGSIQYF. The CDR3 bases are TGTGCCAGCAATGAGGGGGCGTCGGGTAGCATTCAGTACTTC.

The count of this clone is one. This chain connects TRBV4-1 to TRBJ2-4; D not certain. Germline V gene data show CDR1 as MGHRA and CDR2 as YSYEKL. The V gene lost 0 bases and the J gene lost 0 bases, with 9 bases spanning the gap. The CDR3 covers 16 residues. CDR3 DNA sequence: TGCGCCAGCAGCCAAGACCTAGGTCTAGCCAAAAACATTCAGTACTTC. It codes for CASSQDLGLAKNIQYF.

The chain combines TRBV3-1 (or the pseudogene TRBV3-2) with TRBJ1-3; D may be TRBD1 (5 bases). This CDR3 has 18 residues. CDR1 LGHDT and CDR2 YNNKEL come from the germline V gene (reference sequence). Trimming pared 1 base from V and 4 bases from J, leaving 20 bases between. The CDR3 nucleotides read TGTGCCAGCAGCCAAGTGCCACCGACACGGGGGAAAGGAAACACCATATATTTT. Residues: CASSQVPPTRGKGNTIYF.

This sequence joins TRBV7-2 and TRBJ2-7; D is undetermined. The V gene's germline CDR1 is SGHTA and CDR2 FQGNSA. The CDR3 totals 15 residues. Trimming cost V 2 bases and J 1 base, with 12 bases left between them. The CDR3 DNA reads as TGTGCCAGCAGCTTATCGTCCACTCCATCCTACGAGCAGTACTTC. Amino acids: CASSLSSTPSYEQYF. Supplemented by reference TRBV7-2 and TRBJ2-7, the full variable domain reads GAGVSQSPSNKVTEKGKDVELRCDPISGHTALYWYRQSLGQGLEFLIYFQGNSAPDKSGLPSDRFSAERTGGSVSTLTIQRTQQEDSAVYLCASSLSSTPSYEQYFGPGTRLTVT.

CDR3 in amino acids: CASSSRGTVLSTNEKLFF. CDR3 DNA: TGTGCCAGCAGCTCTAGGGGGACAGTTTTATCAACTAATGAAAAACTGTTTTTT. V usage is TRBV7-8 and J usage is TRBJ1-4; 7 nucleotides align to TRBD1. Unmatched junction bases numbered 11, after V lost 4 bases and J lost 0 bases. This CDR3 is built from 18 residues. Germline V gene data show CDR1 as SGHVS and CDR2 as FQNEAQ.

The CDR3 region has the DNA TGTGCCAGTAGTATACGGTTCGGCGGGGGGGCCTCCTACAATGAGCAGTTCTTC. Its protein product is CASSIRFGGGASYNEQFF. The chain combines TRBV19 with TRBJ2-1; 9 positions agree with TRBD2. Germline V gives CDR1 LNHDA, CDR2 SQIVND (reference sequence). With V trimmed by 2 bases and J by 0 bases, 8 bases remained unmatched. The CDR3 is made up of 18 amino acids.

V gene TRBV5-4 combines with J gene TRBJ2-4; TRBD1 is a possible D gene (5 bases). The CDR3 totals 16 residues. The germline V gene encodes CDR1 SGHNT and CDR2 YYREEE (reference sequence). The V gene lost 6 bases and the J gene lost 5 bases, with 21 bases spanning the gap. The CDR3, as DNA: TGTGCCAGCACTTCAACCCCGCGCCTAGGGGAAAACATTCAGTACTTC. Protein product: CASTSTPRLGENIQYF. The complete variable domain, with remaining parts taken from reference TRBV5-4 and TRBJ2-4, reads ETGVTQSPTHLIKTRGQQVTLRCSSQSGHNTVSWYQQALGQGPQFIFQYYREEENGRGNFPPRFSGLQFPNYSSELNVNALELDDSALYLCASTSTPRLGENIQYFGAGTRLSVL.

The chain combines TRBV27 with TRBJ1-1; 7 bases line up with TRBD1. V dropped 3 bases and J dropped 2; count of bases not matched to a gene: 6. The CDR3 runs 15 residues. Looked up from germline, CDR1 is MNHEY and CDR2 is SMNVEV (reference sequence). The CDR3 coding sequence is TGTGCCAGCAGTTTCCAGGGGGGCCCTAACACTGAAGCTTTCTTT. Amino acid sequence: CASSFQGGPNTEAFF.

The rearrangement joins TRBV11-2 to TRBJ1-3, with D unclear. V lost 5 bases and J 0 bases, leaving 14 bases between the germline ends. CDR1 SGHAT and CDR2 FQNNGV come from the germline V gene. The length of the CDR3 is 16 residues. The CDR3 sequence: CASSRVQQYSGNTIYF. As DNA, the CDR3 is TGTGCCAGCAGCCGTGTACAGCAGTACTCTGGAAACACCATATATTTT.

The chain has TRBV2 and TRBJ1-2; D gene unclear. CDR1 is SNHLY and CDR2 is FYNNEI in the germline V gene. CDR3 length: 13 amino acids. V lost 8 bases, J lost 6 bases, and 16 bases lay in between. The CDR3 spells CASALKGGDGYTF. CDR3 nucleotide sequence: TGTGCCAGCGCCCTTAAGGGAGGAGATGGCTACACCTTC.

The chain combines TRBV7-9 with TRBJ1-2, with 10 nucleotides matching TRBD1. The CDR3 contains 15 residues. The trim removed 4 bases at V and 2 bases at J, leaving 4 bases unmatched. CDR1 is SEHNR, CDR2 FQNEAQ, per germline (reference sequence). The CDR3 sequence is CASSSPGQGNYGYTF. In nucleotides, the CDR3 is TGTGCCAGCAGCTCCCCGGGACAGGGGAACTATGGCTACACCTTC.

This sequence joins TRBV19 and TRBJ1-5; 9 bases align to TRBD1. CDR1 and CDR2 from the germline V gene are LNHDA and SQIVND (reference sequence). Losses at the gene ends were 3 bases for V and 1 base for J; bases not matched to a gene: 4. The CDR3 runs 16 residues. The CDR3 bases are TGTGCCAGTAGTATTATCGGGACAGGGAGCAATCAGCCCCAGCATTTT. Its translation is CASSIIGTGSNQPQHF.

The rearrangement uses TRBV9 and TRBJ2-5; 12 bases are shared with TRBD2. J was trimmed by 3 bases and V by 4 bases; bases with no gene match: 10. Germline-derived CDR1 and CDR2 are SGDLS and YYNGEE. There are 17 residues in the CDR3. The CDR3 DNA follows: TGTGCCAGCAGCTTCGACCCATGGACTAGCGGGGAAGAGACCCAGTACTTC. It codes for CASSFDPWTSGEETQYF.

This clone turned up a few times. J is TRBJ2-2 and V is TRBV7-2; D remains ambiguous. Germline CDR1 reads SGHTA; CDR2 reads FQGNSA. The V end was cut by 2 bases, the J end by 4 bases, with 5 bases between. The CDR3 sequence is 13 residues long. The CDR3 DNA is TGTGCCAGCAGCTTAACAGCCACCGGGGAGCTGTTTTTT. Its translation: CASSLTATGELFF.

This clone was seen once. The chain has TRBV4-1 and TRBJ2-2; TRBD1 aligns across 7 bases. Germline lookup yields CDR1 MGHRA and CDR2 YSYEKL. The CDR3 is 16 amino acids. The V gene end was trimmed by 0 bases and the J gene end by 1 base; junction bases not matched to a gene: 2. In nucleotides, the CDR3 is TGCGCCAGCAGCCAAGATAGGACAGGGAACACCGGGGAGCTGTTTTTT. Translating gives CASSQDRTGNTGELFF.

The chain carries TRBV7-5 and TRBJ2-3; the table's TRBD2 call for D was not verified on the DNA. TRBV7-5 is flagged as a pseudogene. CDR3 size: 18 residues. DNA for the CDR3: TGTGTCAGACCAACCACAGCGGGAGTAAGCGTTCCAACAGATACGCAGTATTTT. Translation: CVRPTTAGVSVPTDTQYF.

Comment on this clone: The junction shows a germline mismatch at one end, possibly a read error. This chain links TRBV14 with TRBJ2-2; 8 bases match TRBD2. This CDR3 is built from 16 residues. Per germline, CDR1 SGHDN and CDR2 FVKESK. The CDR3 region is CATSQTGGARTGELFF. The DNA of the CDR3 is TGTGCCACCAGCCAAACGGGGGGGGCGAGAACCGGGGAGCTGTTTTTT.

CDR3 in amino acids: CASSGTSGSRTGELFF. CDR3 bases: TGTGCCAGCAGCGGGACTAGCGGGAGTCGCACCGGGGAGCTGTTTTTT. The chain combines TRBV9 with TRBJ2-2, with TRBD2 matching 13 bases. The V and J ends lost 3 bases and 4 bases, in that order; junction bases with no gene match: 3. Germline values: CDR1 SGDLS, CDR2 YYNGEE. This CDR3 is built from 16 residues.

This CDR3 is CASTADRELFF. The CDR3 nucleotides read TGTGCCAGCACTGCGGACAGGGAGCTGTTTTTT. The J gene is TRBJ1-4, the V gene TRBV7-9, with a possible D match to TRBD1 (5 bases). TRBJ2-2 matches the DNA end more closely, so the J call is doubtful. Germline-derived CDR1 and CDR2 are SEHNR and FQNEAQ (reference sequence). CDR3 length: 11 residues.

This chain joins TRBV28 and TRBJ1-2; a weak D match, TRBD1 (6 bases). CDR3 size: 15 residues. Germline V gives CDR1 MDHEN, CDR2 SYDVKM. Trimming removed 5 bases at V and 6 bases at J, with 19 bases between. The CDR3 sequence is CASSRTTGIAHGYTF. The CDR3 DNA follows: TGTGCCAGCAGTAGAACGACAGGTATTGCCCATGGCTACACCTTC.